This entry describes one T cell receptor beta chain. The entry originates in a study of blood T cell repertoires in COVID-19. Study overall: Samples of COVID-19 (acute and convalescent) were obtained from the United States, Italy and Spain.

This table comes from immunoSEQ multiplex PCR, and its TCRdb copy is limited to in-frame clones, with some not included. The sample records about 200,000 clones, 80% to 90% being singletons. The CDR3 spans 17 residues. In germline, CDR1 is SGHNT, CDR2 YENEEA. V lost 5 bases to trimming and J lost 0 bases; unmatched junction nucleotides: 7. The sequence came from a woman in her thirties or forties with acute COVID-19. Sequencing was performed on PBMCs or T cells enriched from blood (not recorded which). This chain joins TRBV11-3 and TRBJ2-1; 10 bases fit TRBD2. CDR3 amino acids: CASSVRTSGSSYNEQFF. For the CDR3, the DNA is TGTGCCAGCAGCGTGAGGACTAGCGGTAGCTCCTACAATGAGCAGTTCTTC.